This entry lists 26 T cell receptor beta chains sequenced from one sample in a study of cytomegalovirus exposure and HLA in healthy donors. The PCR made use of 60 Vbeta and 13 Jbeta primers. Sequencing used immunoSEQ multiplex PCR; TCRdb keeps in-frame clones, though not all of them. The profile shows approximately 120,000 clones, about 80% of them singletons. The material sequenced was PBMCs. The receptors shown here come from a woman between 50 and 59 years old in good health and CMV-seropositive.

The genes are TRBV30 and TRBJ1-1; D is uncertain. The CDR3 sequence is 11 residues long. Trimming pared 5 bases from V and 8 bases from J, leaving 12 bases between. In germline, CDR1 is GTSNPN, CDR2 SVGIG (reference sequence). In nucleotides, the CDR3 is TGTGCCTGGGCCGGGGAGAAGGAAGCTTTCTTT. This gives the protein CAWAGEKEAFF.

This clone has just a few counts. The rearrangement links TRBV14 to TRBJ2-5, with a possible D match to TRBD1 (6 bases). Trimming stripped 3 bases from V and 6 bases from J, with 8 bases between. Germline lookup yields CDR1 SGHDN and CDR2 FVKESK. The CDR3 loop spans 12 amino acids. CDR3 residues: CASSQQGKTQYF. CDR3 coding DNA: TGTGCCAGCAGCCAGCAGGGGAAGACCCAGTACTTC.

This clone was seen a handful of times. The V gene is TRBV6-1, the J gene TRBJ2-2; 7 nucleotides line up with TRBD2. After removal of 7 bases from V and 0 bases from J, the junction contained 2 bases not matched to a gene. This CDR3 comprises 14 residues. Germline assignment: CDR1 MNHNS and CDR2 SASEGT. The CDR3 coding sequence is TGTGCCAGCACTGGGGGGGCGAACACCGGGGAGCTGTTTTTT. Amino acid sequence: CASTGGANTGELFF.

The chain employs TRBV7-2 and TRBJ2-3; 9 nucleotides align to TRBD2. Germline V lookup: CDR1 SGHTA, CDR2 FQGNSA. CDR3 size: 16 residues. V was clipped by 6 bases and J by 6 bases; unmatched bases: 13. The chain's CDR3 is CASSPYASGGSDTQYF. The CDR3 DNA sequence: TGTGCCAGCAGTCCCTACGCCAGCGGGGGGTCGGATACGCAGTATTTT.

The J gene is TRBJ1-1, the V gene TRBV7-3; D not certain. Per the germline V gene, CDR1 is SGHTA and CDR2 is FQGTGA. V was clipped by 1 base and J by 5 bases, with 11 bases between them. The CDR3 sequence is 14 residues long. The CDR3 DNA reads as TGTGCCAGCAGCTTAAGCGGGCGCGGGACTGAAGCTTTCTTT. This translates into CASSLSGRGTEAFF.

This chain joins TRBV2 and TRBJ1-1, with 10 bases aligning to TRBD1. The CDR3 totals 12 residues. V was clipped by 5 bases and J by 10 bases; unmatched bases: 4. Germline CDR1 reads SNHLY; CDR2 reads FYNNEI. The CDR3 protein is CASSYGQGGAFF. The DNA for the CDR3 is TGTGCCAGCAGTTACGGACAGGGGGGAGCTTTCTTT.

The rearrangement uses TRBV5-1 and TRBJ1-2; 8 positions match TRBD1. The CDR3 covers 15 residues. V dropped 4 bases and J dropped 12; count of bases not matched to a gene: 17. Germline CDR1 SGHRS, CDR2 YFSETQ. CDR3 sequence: CASSPRQGRGRANTF. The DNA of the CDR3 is TGCGCCAGCAGCCCCCGACAGGGGAGGGGAAGGGCTAACACCTTC. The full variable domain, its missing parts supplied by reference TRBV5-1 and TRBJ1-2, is KAGVTQTPRYLIKTRGQQVTLSCSPISGHRSVSWYQQTPGQGLQFLFEYFSETQRNKGNFPGRFSGRQFSNSRSEMNVSTLELGDSALYLCASSPRQGRGRANTFGSGTRLTVV.

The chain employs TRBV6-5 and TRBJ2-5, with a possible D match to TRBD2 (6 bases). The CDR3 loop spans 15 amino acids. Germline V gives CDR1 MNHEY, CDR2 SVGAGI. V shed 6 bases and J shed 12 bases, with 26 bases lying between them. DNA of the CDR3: TGTGCCAGCAGCTCCACCGGGACTCAGTTCGGGATGGAGTACTTC. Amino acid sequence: CASSSTGTQFGMEYF.

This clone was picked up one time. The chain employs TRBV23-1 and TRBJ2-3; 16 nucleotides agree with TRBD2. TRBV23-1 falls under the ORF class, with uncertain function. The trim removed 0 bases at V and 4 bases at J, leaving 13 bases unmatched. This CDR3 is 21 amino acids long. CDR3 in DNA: TGCGCCAGCAGTCAATCGGCCCCCGGGACTAGCGGGGGGGATGGGGCAGATACGCAGTATTTT. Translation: CASSQSAPGTSGGDGADTQYF.

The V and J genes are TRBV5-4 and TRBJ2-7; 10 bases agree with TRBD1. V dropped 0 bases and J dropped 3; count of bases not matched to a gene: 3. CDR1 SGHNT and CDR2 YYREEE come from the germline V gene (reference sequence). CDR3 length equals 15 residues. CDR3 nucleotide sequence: TGTGCCAGCAGCTTGGAGACAGGGGGCCACTACGAGCAGTACTTC. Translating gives CASSLETGGHYEQYF.

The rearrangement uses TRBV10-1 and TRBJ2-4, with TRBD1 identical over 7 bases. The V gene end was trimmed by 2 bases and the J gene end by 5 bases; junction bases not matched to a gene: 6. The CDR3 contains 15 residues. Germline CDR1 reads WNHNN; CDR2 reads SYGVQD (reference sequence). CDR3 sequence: CASSEPRTGENIQYF. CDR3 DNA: TGCGCCAGCAGTGAGCCTAGGACAGGAGAAAACATTCAGTACTTC.

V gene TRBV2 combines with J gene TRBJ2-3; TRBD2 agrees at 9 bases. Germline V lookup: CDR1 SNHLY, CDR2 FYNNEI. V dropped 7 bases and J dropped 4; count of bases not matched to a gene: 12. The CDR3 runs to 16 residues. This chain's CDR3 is CASMRRAGGQSDTQYF. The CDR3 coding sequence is TGTGCCAGCATGAGGAGGGCGGGGGGGCAATCAGATACGCAGTATTTT. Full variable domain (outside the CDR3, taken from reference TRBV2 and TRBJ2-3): EPEVTQTPSHQVTQMGQEVILRCVPISNHLYFYWYRQILGQKVEFLVSFYNNEISEKSEIFDDQFSVERPDGSNFTLKIRSTKLEDSAMYFCASMRRAGGQSDTQYFGPGTRLTVL.

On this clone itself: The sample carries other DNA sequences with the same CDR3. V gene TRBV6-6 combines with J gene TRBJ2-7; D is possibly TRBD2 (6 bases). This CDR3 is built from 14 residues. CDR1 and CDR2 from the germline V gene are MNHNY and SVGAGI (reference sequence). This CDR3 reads CATQSSAGPYEQYF. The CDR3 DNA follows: TGTGCTACTCAATCTAGCGCCGGACCCTACGAGCAGTACTTC.

CDR3 in amino acids: CASRLTHFGQGKGYTF. The DNA of the CDR3 is TGTGCCAGCAGATTAACCCATTTTGGACAGGGGAAAGGCTACACCTTC. The chain combines TRBV27 with TRBJ1-2; TRBD1 matches at 9 bases. The CDR3 is 16 amino acids. Trimming cost V 6 bases and J 8 bases; bases outside gene matches: 16. The germline CDR1 and CDR2 sequences are MNHEY and SMNVEV (reference sequence).

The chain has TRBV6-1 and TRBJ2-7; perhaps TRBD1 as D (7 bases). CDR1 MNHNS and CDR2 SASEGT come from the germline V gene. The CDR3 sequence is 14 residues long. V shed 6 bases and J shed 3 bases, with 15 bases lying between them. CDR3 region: CASRLTGRIYEQYF. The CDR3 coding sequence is TGTGCCAGCAGACTGACAGGGAGGATCTACGAGCAGTACTTC.

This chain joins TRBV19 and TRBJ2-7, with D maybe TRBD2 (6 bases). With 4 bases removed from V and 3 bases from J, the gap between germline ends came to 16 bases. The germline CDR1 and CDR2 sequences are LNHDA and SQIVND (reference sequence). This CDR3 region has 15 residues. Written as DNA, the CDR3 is TGTGCCAGTAGTACCAGTAACCGGGGGATCTACGAGCAGTACTTC. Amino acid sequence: CASSTSNRGIYEQYF.

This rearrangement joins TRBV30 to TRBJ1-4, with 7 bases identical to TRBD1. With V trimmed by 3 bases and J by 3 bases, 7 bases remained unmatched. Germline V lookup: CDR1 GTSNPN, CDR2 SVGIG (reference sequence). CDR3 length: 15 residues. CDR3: CAWREQGLANEKLFF. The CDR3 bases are TGTGCCTGGAGGGAACAGGGGTTGGCTAATGAAAAACTGTTTTTT.

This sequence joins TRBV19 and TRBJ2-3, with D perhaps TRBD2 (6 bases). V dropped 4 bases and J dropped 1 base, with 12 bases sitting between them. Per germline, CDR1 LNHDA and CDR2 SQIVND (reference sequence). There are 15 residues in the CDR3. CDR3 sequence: CASSRPGGGTDTQYF. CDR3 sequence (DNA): TGTGCCAGTAGTAGACCCGGAGGGGGCACAGATACGCAGTATTTT.

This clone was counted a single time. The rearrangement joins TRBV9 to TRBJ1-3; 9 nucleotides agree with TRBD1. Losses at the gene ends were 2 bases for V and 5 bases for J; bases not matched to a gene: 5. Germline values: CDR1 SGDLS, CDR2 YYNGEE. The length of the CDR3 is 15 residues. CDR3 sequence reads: CASSVSQGARNTIYF. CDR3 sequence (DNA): TGTGCCAGCAGCGTTTCACAGGGGGCAAGAAACACCATATATTTT.

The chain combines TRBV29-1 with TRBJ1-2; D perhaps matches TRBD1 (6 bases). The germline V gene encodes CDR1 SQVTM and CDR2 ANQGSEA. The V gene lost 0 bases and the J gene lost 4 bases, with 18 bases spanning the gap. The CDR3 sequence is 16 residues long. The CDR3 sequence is CSVEDLLGGRGYGYTF. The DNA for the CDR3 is TGCAGCGTTGAAGATTTATTGGGTGGCAGGGGCTATGGCTACACCTTC.

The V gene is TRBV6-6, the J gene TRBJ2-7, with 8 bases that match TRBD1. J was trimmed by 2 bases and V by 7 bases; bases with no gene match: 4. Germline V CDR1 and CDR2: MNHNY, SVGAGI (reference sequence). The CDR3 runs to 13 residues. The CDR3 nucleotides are TGTGCCAGCAATAGGGACAGGACCTACGAGCAGTACTTC. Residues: CASNRDRTYEQYF.

For the CDR3, the DNA is TGTGCCAGCAGCCTTAGCGGGCTTCAAGAGACCCAGTACTTC. This gives the protein CASSLSGLQETQYF. V usage is TRBV7-6 and J usage is TRBJ2-5, with 7 positions matching TRBD2. This CDR3 has 14 amino acids. Germline-derived CDR1 and CDR2 are SGHVS and FNYEAQ. V shed 5 bases and J 2 bases; nucleotides not matched to a gene: 5.

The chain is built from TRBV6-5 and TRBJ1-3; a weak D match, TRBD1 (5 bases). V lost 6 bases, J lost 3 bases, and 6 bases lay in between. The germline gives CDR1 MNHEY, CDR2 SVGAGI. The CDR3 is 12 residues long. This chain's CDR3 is CASSQGGNTIYF. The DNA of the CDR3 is TGTGCCAGCAGCCAGGGTGGAAACACCATATATTTT.

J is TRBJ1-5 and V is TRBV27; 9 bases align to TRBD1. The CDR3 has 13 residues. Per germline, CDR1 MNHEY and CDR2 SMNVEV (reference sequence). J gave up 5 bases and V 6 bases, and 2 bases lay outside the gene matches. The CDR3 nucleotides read TGTGCCAGCAGACGACAGGGGGATCAGCCCCAGCATTTT. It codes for CASRRQGDQPQHF.

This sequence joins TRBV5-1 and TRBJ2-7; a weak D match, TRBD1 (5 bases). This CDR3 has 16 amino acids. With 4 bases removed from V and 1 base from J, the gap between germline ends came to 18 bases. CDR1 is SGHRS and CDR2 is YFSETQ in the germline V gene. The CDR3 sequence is CASSLGQGSLSYEQYF. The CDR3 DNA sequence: TGCGCCAGCAGCCTCGGACAAGGATCCCTTTCCTACGAGCAGTACTTC.

The CDR3 DNA sequence: TGTGCCAGCGCCCGACGGACAGGGAACACCGGGGAGCTGTTTTTT. It encodes CASARRTGNTGELFF. The chain uses TRBV6-1 and TRBJ2-2, with 7 bases fitting TRBD1. From germline, CDR1 is MNHNS and CDR2 SASEGT. CDR3 length: 15 residues. Germline trimming cut 8 bases from V and 1 base from J; bases unmatched to any gene: 7.